This T cell receptor beta chain was sequenced in a study of blood T cell repertoires in COVID-19 (TCRdb year 2020). Turning to the overall study: Samples covering the acute and convalescent phases of COVID-19 were provided by collaborators in the United States, Italy and Spain. The material from the prospective study consisted of cDNA or gDNA derived from T cells, B-cell-depleted T cells, or PBMCs. Deeply sampled blood TCRbeta repertoires from subjects exposed to, actively infected with, or recovered from COVID-19 were included in the dataset. The repertoires were made available in a free public database intended to serve as a resource for research on the immune response to SARS-CoV-2. The samples were drawn from two sources: the first 160 participants of the ongoing ImmuneRACE study, and 950 to 1,500 subjects contributed by 6 global collaborators. The sample metadata nearly always contained a de-identified subject ID, COVID-19 status, age in years and sex. Where available, HLA class I and class II types were obtained from metadata supplied by the sample provider rather than from assay-based typing. Overall results and qualifications from the work: The quantity of clinical and demographic metadata differed by source and by participant and was supplied without curation.

Points on this clone: Which antigen it targets is not known. Base qualities are not at hand, and no much larger clone is one base apart.

Whole blood was collected in K2EDTA tubes by collaborating institutions according to the institutions' own protocols. For TCRbeta analysis, collaborators shipped samples as frozen whole blood, isolated PBMCs, or DNA extracted from either of those sample types. The immunoSEQ Assay, a bias-controlled multiplex PCR, was used to amplify TCRbeta CDR3 regions from genomic DNA. The original methods were these. Nucleated cell counts per sample were estimated from amplification of reference gene primers within the assay. To quantify the absolute abundance of each unique TCRbeta CDR3 rearrangement, sequence reads were collapsed and filtered. Productive Simpson clonality was computed per sample as the square root of Simpson's diversity index over productive rearrangements. The clones in this table, taken by TCRdb from immuneACCESS, are in-frame only. Not every clone is retained; where verified, under half of the shortfall comes from an unresolved V gene, and the cause of the rest is unknown. That table is the source of V, J and clone size, and D and trimming were worked out from the DNA. The sample table shows 110,000 or so clones, and roughly 80% are seen once. About 1.6% of the sample is held by the ten biggest clonotypes.

The germline V gene (reference sequence) gives CDR1 as LNHDA and CDR2 as SQIVND. Spanning cysteine to phenylalanine, the CDR3 consists of 15 amino acids. Here the CDR3 DNA is all that survives: 45 bases in frame from base 1. V gives up 6 bases and J gives up 4 bases, and the segment between their germline ends measures 16 bases. The sample taken for sequencing was peripheral blood. The sequence came from a man in his fifties or sixties with acute or convalescent COVID-19. This chain is built from TRBV19 and TRBJ1-5; the D gene cannot be resolved reliably. The CDR3 corresponds to CASSQVDSGNQPQHF. The DNA is TGTGCCAGTAGCCAGGTGGATTCTGGGAATCAGCCCCAGCATTTT.